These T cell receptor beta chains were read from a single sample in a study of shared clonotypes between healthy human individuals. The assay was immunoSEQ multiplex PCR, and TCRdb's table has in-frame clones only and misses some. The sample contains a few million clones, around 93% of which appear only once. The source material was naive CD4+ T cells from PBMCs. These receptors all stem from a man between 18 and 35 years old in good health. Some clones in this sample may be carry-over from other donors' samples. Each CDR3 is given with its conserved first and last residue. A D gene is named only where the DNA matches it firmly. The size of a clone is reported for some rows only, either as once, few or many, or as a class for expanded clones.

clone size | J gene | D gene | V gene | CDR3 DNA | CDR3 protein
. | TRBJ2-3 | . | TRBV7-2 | TGTGCCAGCAGCTTTTGGGGGAGTAGGTACCCCACAGATACGCAGTATTTT | CASSFWGSRYPTDTQYF
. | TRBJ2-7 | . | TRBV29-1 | TGCAGCGTTTTATGGCCCTACGAGCAGTACTTC | CSVLWPYEQYF
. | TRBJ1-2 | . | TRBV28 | TGTGCCAGCAGTTCTAAAAACAGCTACTATGGCTACACCTTC | CASSSKNSYYGYTF
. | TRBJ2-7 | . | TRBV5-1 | TGCGCCAGCAGCTTCAACAGGGCCTACGAGCAGTACTTC | CASSFNRAYEQYF
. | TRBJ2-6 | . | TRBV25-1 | TGTGCCAGCAGTGCTGACCCCTCCTCTGGGGCCAACGTCCTGACTTTC | CASSADPSSGANVLTF
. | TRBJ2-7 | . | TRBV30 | TGTGCCTGGAGTGGGGACACTCGCTACGAGCAGTACTTC | CAWSGDTRYEQYF
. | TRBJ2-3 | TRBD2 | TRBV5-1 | TGCGCCAGCAGCTTGGCTGCTCTTGCGGGAGGGCATACGCAGTATTTT | CASSLAALAGGHTQYF
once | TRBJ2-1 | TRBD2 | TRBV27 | TGTGCCAGCAGTCCAGTCTCTAGCGGGAGGAATGAGCAGTTCTTC | CASSPVSSGRNEQFF
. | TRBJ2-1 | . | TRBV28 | TGTGCCAGCAGCCGCCAATTCTCCCCCTACAATGAGCAGTTCTTC | CASSRQFSPYNEQFF
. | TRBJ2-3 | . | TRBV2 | TGTGCCAGCACCCTTATATTTAGTAATACGCAGTATTTT | CASTLIFSNTQYF
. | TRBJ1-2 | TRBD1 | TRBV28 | TGTGCCAGCAGTTTTCCCAGGGGGCGAGAAGGCTACACCTTC | CASSFPRGREGYTF
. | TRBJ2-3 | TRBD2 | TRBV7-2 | TGTGCCAGCAGCCTGGGACTAGCGAGGGATACGCAGTATTTT | CASSLGLARDTQYF
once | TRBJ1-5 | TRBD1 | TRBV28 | TGTGCCAGCAGTCCCGTAACCCGGGACAGGGGGCGTGGGGGTCAGCCCCAGCATTTT | CASSPVTRDRGRGGQPQHF
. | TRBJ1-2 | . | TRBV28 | TGTGCCAGCAGTCTGCGGGGTGGCGGCTACACCTTC | CASSLRGGGYTF
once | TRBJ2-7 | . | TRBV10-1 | TGCGCCAGCAGTGCAGGGGGGACTATACGACACCTCTACGAGCAGTACTTC | CASSAGGTIRHLYEQYF
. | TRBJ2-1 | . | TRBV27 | TGTGCCAGCAGGCTGGCAGGGGGACTAGAACAAGAGCAGTTCTTC | CASRLAGGLEQEQFF
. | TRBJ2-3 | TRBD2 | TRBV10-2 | TGCGCCAGCAGTTCGGGACTAGCGGGAAGCGGTACGCAGTATTTT | CASSSGLAGSGTQYF
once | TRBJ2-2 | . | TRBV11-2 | TGTGCCAGCACAGAAACTGGGGGAGGGGAGCTGTTTTTT | CASTETGGGELFF
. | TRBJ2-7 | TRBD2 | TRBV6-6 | TGTGCCAGCAGCTCGGGGGGACTAGCGGGCTACGAGCAGTACTTC | CASSSGGLAGYEQYF
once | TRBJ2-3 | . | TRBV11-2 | TGTGCCAGCAGCTTAGTTCAGGCAGATACGCAGTATTTT | CASSLVQADTQYF
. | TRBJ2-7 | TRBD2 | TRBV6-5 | TGTGCCAGCAGTTACTTCGGACTAGCGGGAGCCGAGCAGTACTTC | CASSYFGLAGAEQYF
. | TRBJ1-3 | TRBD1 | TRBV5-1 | TGCGCCAGCAGCCGGGACAGGTTGGGCCCTGGAAACACCATATATTTT | CASSRDRLGPGNTIYF
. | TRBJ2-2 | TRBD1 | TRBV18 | TGTGCCAGCTCACCAGGACAGGGCAACGGGGAGCTGTTTTTT | CASSPGQGNGELFF
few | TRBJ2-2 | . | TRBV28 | TGTGCCAGCGGGACAAGCTTGAACACCGGGGAGCTGTTTTTT | CASGTSLNTGELFF
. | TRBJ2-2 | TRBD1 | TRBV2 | TGTGCCGGTCACAGGGGAATTGCCGGGGAGCTGTTTTTT | CAGHRGIAGELFF
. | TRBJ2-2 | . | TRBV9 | TGTGCCAGCAGCGTAGTTTCCGCAGCGCACGCCGGGGAGCTGTTTTTT | CASSVVSAAHAGELFF
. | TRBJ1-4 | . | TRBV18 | TGTGCCAGCTCCCAGGGATTTTCAACTAATGAAAAACTGTTTTTT | CASSQGFSTNEKLFF
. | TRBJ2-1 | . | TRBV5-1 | TGCGCCAGCAGCTTGCCAGCCGCTAGCTCCTACAATGAGCAGTTCTTC | CASSLPAASSYNEQFF
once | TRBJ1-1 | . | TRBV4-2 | TGTGCCAGCCGGGGAGGGGCAAGGAACACTGAAGCTTTCTTT | CASRGGARNTEAFF
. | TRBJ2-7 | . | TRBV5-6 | TGTGCCAGCAGCCCCGCATTGTACAGGGACGAGCAGTACTTC | CASSPALYRDEQYF
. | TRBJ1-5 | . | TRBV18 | TGTGCCAGCTCACCTAGAGGGACGGCTAGCAATCAGCCCCAGCATTTT | CASSPRGTASNQPQHF
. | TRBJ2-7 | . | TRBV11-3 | TGTGCCAGCAGCTTAACGTGGGAGAGCCACGAGCAGTACTTC | CASSLTWESHEQYF
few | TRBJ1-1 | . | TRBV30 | TGTGCCTGGAGAGATACCACAGGGACTGAAGCTTTCTTT | CAWRDTTGTEAFF
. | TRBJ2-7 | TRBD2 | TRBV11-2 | TGTGCCAGCAGCACACACCTTAGCGGGAGGACTGTCTACGAGCAGTACTTC | CASSTHLSGRTVYEQYF
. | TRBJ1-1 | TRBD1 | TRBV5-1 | TGCGCCAGCAGCTTGAGATCCTTGGACAGGGGGCTCACTGAAGCTTTCTTT | CASSLRSLDRGLTEAFF
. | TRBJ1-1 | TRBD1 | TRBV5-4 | TGTGCCAGCAGCTTGGGAGGGGGCATGGCAAGGACTGAAGCTTTCTTT | CASSLGGGMARTEAFF
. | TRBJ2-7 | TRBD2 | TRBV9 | TGTGCCAGCAGCGCTTTAGCGGGGCCCTCGGGCGAGCAGTACTTC | CASSALAGPSGEQYF